These T cell receptor beta chains were read from a single sample in a study of T-cell memory formation after mild COVID-19. TCRdb called the 5' RACE reads again in MiXCR, with one record for every CDR3 protein. The data contain more than 350,000 distinct CDR3 sequences, approximately 15% of them singletons. Sequenced: PBMCs or a T cell subset sorted from them (not recorded which). These receptors all come from a man between 18 and 35 years old who had mild COVID-19 (a few samples of this study predate the infection). Cell type and time point are not known. Each CDR3 is given without its conserved first and last residue. Clone size is not always given. Where it is, it says once, few, many or a class for expanded clones.

j_gene: TRBJ2-7
v_gene: TRBV12-3/TRBV12-4
abundance: -
CDR3aa: ASSPGPSNEQY

j_gene: TRBJ1-2
v_gene: TRBV20-1
abundance: -
CDR3aa: SARRGQAVGYT

j_gene: TRBJ2-3
v_gene: TRBV4-3
abundance: -
CDR3aa: ASSQQGKSTDTQY

j_gene: TRBJ1-2
v_gene: TRBV20-1
abundance: -
CDR3aa: SARDQNGGYT

j_gene: TRBJ1-1
v_gene: TRBV12-3/TRBV12-4
abundance: few
CDR3aa: ASSATVMNTEAF

j_gene: TRBJ1-3
v_gene: TRBV7-9
abundance: -
CDR3aa: ASSLSGQQYRISGNTIY

j_gene: TRBJ1-3
v_gene: TRBV25-1
abundance: -
CDR3aa: ASSEYAPGGDTSSGNTIY

j_gene: TRBJ2-7
v_gene: TRBV9
abundance: few
CDR3aa: ASSVTPGPYEQY

j_gene: TRBJ1-2
v_gene: TRBV4-3
abundance: -
CDR3aa: ASSSTAGYGYT

j_gene: TRBJ2-3
v_gene: TRBV20-1
abundance: -
CDR3aa: SALTSGGYTDTQY

j_gene: TRBJ2-1
v_gene: TRBV6-5
abundance: few
CDR3aa: ASSSHGQDPYNEQF

j_gene: TRBJ2-1
v_gene: TRBV12-3/TRBV12-4
abundance: many
CDR3aa: ASSSGPNEQF

j_gene: TRBJ2-1
v_gene: TRBV9
abundance: -
CDR3aa: ASSVAGAPPLYNEQF

j_gene: TRBJ1-1
v_gene: TRBV25-1
abundance: few
CDR3aa: ASSEGFGNTEAF

j_gene: TRBJ1-3
v_gene: TRBV7-6
abundance: many
CDR3aa: ASSPGGSSGNTIY

j_gene: TRBJ1-2
v_gene: TRBV30
abundance: few
CDR3aa: AWKVKTLSPSGYT

j_gene: TRBJ1-1
v_gene: TRBV27
abundance: few
CDR3aa: ASSPRERVNTEAF

j_gene: TRBJ2-3
v_gene: TRBV5-1
abundance: few
CDR3aa: ASSFAGPDTQY

j_gene: TRBJ2-7
v_gene: TRBV7-9
abundance: -
CDR3aa: ASSQKDSQEQY

j_gene: TRBJ2-3
v_gene: TRBV9
abundance: few
CDR3aa: ASSVLSGGRTDTQY

j_gene: TRBJ2-2
v_gene: TRBV9
abundance: few
CDR3aa: ASSSDGELF

j_gene: TRBJ1-2
v_gene: TRBV7-2
abundance: few
CDR3aa: ASSKRTNYGYT

j_gene: TRBJ1-2
v_gene: TRBV9
abundance: -
CDR3aa: ASSVGGWPGTYGYT

j_gene: TRBJ2-3
v_gene: TRBV20-1
abundance: -
CDR3aa: SASRGGTSTDTQY

j_gene: TRBJ1-2
v_gene: TRBV7-2
abundance: -
CDR3aa: ASSIGQGARGYT

j_gene: TRBJ2-1
v_gene: TRBV18
abundance: few
CDR3aa: ASSPTASGGYNEQF

j_gene: TRBJ2-2
v_gene: TRBV5-1
abundance: few
CDR3aa: ASSASGQGGGELF

j_gene: TRBJ2-4
v_gene: TRBV5-1
abundance: -
CDR3aa: ASSYGQGATKNIQY

j_gene: TRBJ2-1
v_gene: TRBV5-1
abundance: -
CDR3aa: ASSWKGGQEQF

j_gene: TRBJ2-3
v_gene: TRBV20-1
abundance: few
CDR3aa: SARALTDTQY

j_gene: TRBJ2-5
v_gene: TRBV5-1
abundance: -
CDR3aa: ASSPLTGTQETQY